The 22 T cell receptor beta chains below were found in one sample sequenced in a study of spatial heterogeneity in lung cancer. These receptors have no identified antigens. Specified time point: sample taken at primary tumor resection. Study-wide points: The number of expanded tumor alpha and beta chains correlated with mutation number.

TCRdb called the 5' RACE reads again in MiXCR, with one record for every CDR3 protein. The sample consists of 9,500 to 12,000 distinct CDR3 sequences, around an eighth of them appearing once. This specimen consisted of lung tumor tissue, obtained at surgery. The source is a female donor with early-stage non-small cell lung cancer.

This chain joins TRBV20-1 and TRBJ2-5; no clear D. The germline V gene encodes CDR1 DFQATT and CDR2 SNEGSKA (reference sequence). Trimming stripped 2 bases from V and 4 bases from J, with 11 bases between. This CDR3 has 13 amino acids. The CDR3 loop is CSARLRGPETQYF. Written as DNA, the CDR3 is TGCAGTGCTAGACTCAGAGGACCAGAGACCCAGTACTTC.

By its share, this clonotype is medium-sized. The gene calls are TRBV20-1 and TRBJ2-7; D possibly matches TRBD1 or TRBD2 (6 bases each). CDR1 and CDR2 (germline): DFQATT, SNEGSKA (reference sequence). The CDR3 spans 14 residues. Trimming stripped 5 bases from V and 2 bases from J, with 16 bases between. The chain's CDR3 is CSASGGQGPYEQYF. CDR3 DNA: TGCAGTGCTTCCGGGGGACAAGGTCCCTACGAGCAGTACTTC.

This chain links TRBV20-1 with TRBJ2-5; TRBD2 matches at 10 bases. Germline assignment: CDR1 DFQATT and CDR2 SNEGSKA (reference sequence). This CDR3 comprises 12 residues. The J segment lost 4 bases and the V segment lost 6 bases, leaving 2 bases of the junction unmatched. This chain's CDR3 is CSARTSGETQYF. The CDR3 DNA reads as TGCAGTGCAAGGACTAGCGGAGAGACCCAGTACTTC.

V gene TRBV12-3 or TRBV12-4 combines with J gene TRBJ1-2; D remains ambiguous. Trimming pared 3 bases from V and 4 bases from J, leaving 9 bases between. This CDR3 has 13 amino acids. CDR3 amino acids: CASSLAQIYGYTF. The CDR3 bases are TGTGCCAGCAGTTTGGCACAGATCTATGGCTACACCTTC.

This clonotype was picked up many times. The CDR3 here is CASRSGRDTDTQYF. CDR3 coding DNA: TGTGCCAGCAGAAGCGGGAGGGACACAGATACGCAGTATTTT. The genes are TRBV7-2 and TRBJ2-3, with 10 bases identical to TRBD2. With V trimmed by 6 bases and J by 2 bases, 2 bases remained unmatched. CDR3 length: 14 amino acids. Germline assignment: CDR1 SGHTA and CDR2 FQGNSA.

This clonotype is judged medium-sized. The V call is TRBV5-1, the J call TRBJ1-6; TRBD1 might be the D (6 bases). V gave up 3 bases and J gave up 7 bases, with 14 bases separating them. Germline values: CDR1 SGHRS, CDR2 YFSETQ. This CDR3 is built from 15 residues. The CDR3 nucleotides read TGCGCCAGCAGCTCCACAGGGATCAAGAATTCACCCCTCCACTTT. This sequence encodes CASSSTGIKNSPLHF. Full variable domain (rest looked up from reference TRBV5-1 and TRBJ1-6): KAGVTQTPRYLIKTRGQQVTLSCSPISGHRSVSWYQQTPGQGLQFLFEYFSETQRNKGNFPGRFSGRQFSNSRSEMNVSTLELGDSALYLCASSSTGIKNSPLHFGNGTRLTVT.

The V call is TRBV20-1, the J call TRBJ2-3; no definite D call. V lost 3 bases and J 0 bases, leaving 4 bases between the germline ends. The V gene's germline CDR1 is DFQATT and CDR2 SNEGSKA (reference sequence). The CDR3 length is 12 residues. CDR3 nucleotide sequence: TGCAGTGCTAGCCTTAGCACAGATACGCAGTATTTT. Protein product: CSASLSTDTQYF.

By proportion, this clonotype is medium-sized. The chain joins TRBV20-1 to TRBJ2-5; 7 nucleotides line up with TRBD2. V shed 4 bases, J shed 1 base, and the junction held 9 bases outside the gene matches. The CDR3 contains 15 residues. Per germline, CDR1 DFQATT and CDR2 SNEGSKA (reference sequence). This CDR3 is CSANPISGRQETQYF. DNA of the CDR3: TGCAGTGCTAACCCCATTAGCGGGCGCCAAGAGACCCAGTACTTC.

This clonotype was recorded at least ten times. The chain carries TRBV7-2 and TRBJ2-3, with D uncertain. Trimming took 11 bases from V and 0 from J, leaving 12 bases between them. Germline V gene sequence: CDR1 SGHTA, CDR2 FQGNSA. This CDR3 is built from 13 residues. The CDR3 region is CAVRRRSTDTQYF. The DNA for the CDR3 is TGTGCCGTCCGGCGGAGAAGCACAGATACGCAGTATTTT. Using reference TRBV7-2 and TRBJ2-3 for the parts outside the CDR3, the full variable domain is GAGVSQSPSNKVTEKGKDVELRCDPISGHTALYWYRQSLGQGLEFLIYFQGNSAPDKSGLPSDRFSAERTGGSVSTLTIQRTQQEDSAVYLCAVRRRSTDTQYFGPGTRLTVL.

This clonotype was counted ten times or more. The gene calls are TRBV5-5 and TRBJ2-3, with D unresolved. The length of the CDR3 is 13 residues. The germline gives CDR1 SGHKS, CDR2 YYEKEE (reference sequence). Trimming pared 5 bases from V and 0 bases from J, leaving 7 bases between. The CDR3 protein is CASRWASTDTQYF. The CDR3 DNA sequence: TGTGCCAGCAGATGGGCTAGCACAGATACGCAGTATTTT.

CDR3 region: CSVDQGRVVAIDTQYF. CDR3 in DNA: TGCAGCGTTGACCAGGGAAGGGTAGTCGCGATTGATACGCAGTATTTT. The rearrangement links TRBV29-1 to TRBJ2-3; the D gene is possibly TRBD1 (5 bases). Germline V gene lookup returns CDR1 SQVTM and CDR2 ANQGSEA. There are 16 residues in the CDR3. Trimming took 3 bases from V and 6 from J, leaving 22 bases between them.

This clonotype was counted a few times. The J gene is TRBJ2-7, the V gene TRBV27; D remains ambiguous. CDR1 and CDR2 (germline): MNHEY, SMNVEV (reference sequence). The CDR3 runs 15 residues. Trimming removed 6 bases from V and 0 bases from J, with 15 bases in between. The CDR3 nucleotides read TGTGCCAGCAGCCCTTTGGGAATTTACTCCTACGAGCAGTACTTC. It is translated as CASSPLGIYSYEQYF.

For the CDR3, the DNA is TGCGCCAGCAGCTTGGTATCGGGAGATCGGAATGAGCAGTTCTTC. Its protein is CASSLVSGDRNEQFF. The J gene is TRBJ2-1, the V gene TRBV5-1; tentatively, D is TRBD2 (6 bases). V was pared by 0 bases and J by 7 bases, with 14 bases between. Germline V lookup: CDR1 SGHRS, CDR2 YFSETQ. This CDR3 has 15 residues.

The table lists this clonotype with many counts. The chain combines TRBV12-5 with TRBJ2-5; D gene ambiguous. The CDR3 runs to 12 residues. V was cut by 6 bases and J by 8 bases, with 13 bases left in between. Per the germline V gene, CDR1 is LGHNT and CDR2 is FRNRAP. For the CDR3, the DNA is TGTGCTAGTGGCCGTTCCGACGAAACCCAGTACTTC. Translating it yields CASGRSDETQYF.

This clonotype was seen ten or more times. The chain couples TRBV4-1 to TRBJ2-5; 8 bases match TRBD2. CDR1 and CDR2 (germline): MGHRA, YSYEKL. The trim removed 1 base at V and 1 base at J, leaving 8 bases unmatched. The CDR3 has 17 residues. CDR3: CASSQGLTSGTQETQYF. The CDR3 DNA is TGCGCCAGCAGCCAAGGACTTACTAGCGGTACCCAAGAGACCCAGTACTTC.

This clonotype was counted ten times or more. The chain joins TRBV6-2 or TRBV6-3 to TRBJ2-1, with a possible D match to TRBD2 (5 bases). From germline, CDR1 is MNHEY and CDR2 SVGEGT. The CDR3 spans 15 residues. Trimming pared 4 bases from V and 4 bases from J, leaving 14 bases between. The CDR3 DNA is TGTGCCAGCAGTTTGCGAGTGTCGGGGTACAATGAGCAGTTCTTC. This encodes CASSLRVSGYNEQFF.

Ten or more counts support this clonotype. V and J are TRBV6-6 and TRBJ2-7, with D possibly being TRBD1 (6 bases). Germline V gene sequence: CDR1 MNHNY, CDR2 SVGAGI (reference sequence). V shed 2 bases and J shed 0 bases, with 14 bases lying between them. The CDR3 sequence is 16 residues long. The CDR3 region is CASSYPPNRASYEQYF. The CDR3, as DNA: TGTGCCAGCAGTTACCCTCCGAACAGGGCCTCCTACGAGCAGTACTTC.

This chain joins TRBV5-5 and TRBJ2-1; the match to TRBD2 covers 11 bases. CDR1 is SGHKS, CDR2 YYEKEE, per germline (reference sequence). The CDR3 spans 13 residues. J lost 12 bases, V lost 0 bases, and 2 bases had no gene match. In DNA, the CDR3 is TGTGCCAGCAGCTTGGTCCTAGCGGGAGGGCAGTTCTTC. It codes for CASSLVLAGGQFF. Full variable domain (missing parts from reference TRBV5-5 and TRBJ2-1): DAGVTQSPTHLIKTRGQQVTLRCSPISGHKSVSWYQQVLGQGPQFIFQYYEKEERGRGNFPDRFSARQFPNYSSELNVNALLLGDSALYLCASSLVLAGGQFFGPGTRLTVL.

This clonotype is termed medium-sized (0.01 to 0.1%). V gene TRBV7-9 combines with J gene TRBJ1-5; no clear D. Germline CDR1 is SEHNR and CDR2 is FQNEAQ (reference sequence). Trimming removed 5 bases from V and 5 bases from J, with 7 bases in between. This CDR3 has 12 amino acids. CDR3 nucleotide sequence: TGTGCCAGCAGCGTGGACTATCAGCCCCAGCATTTT. Its translation is CASSVDYQPQHF.

This clonotype was detected only a few times. The chain joins TRBV6-2 or TRBV6-3 to TRBJ2-1; D gene uncertain. The V gene's germline CDR1 is MNHEY and CDR2 SVGEGT. V gave up 4 bases and J gave up 8 bases, with 6 bases separating them. The CDR3 covers 11 residues. In DNA, the CDR3 is TGTGCCAGCAGTTGGTGGGATGAGCAGTTCTTC. Amino acid sequence: CASSWWDEQFF.

This clonotype is medium-sized (0.01 to 0.1%). The rearrangement uses TRBV7-6 and TRBJ2-1, with 7 positions matching TRBD1. From germline, CDR1 is SGHVS and CDR2 FNYEAQ. V was clipped by 3 bases and J by 6 bases; unmatched bases: 8. The CDR3 has 15 amino acids. The CDR3 DNA reads TGTGCCAGCAGCTTGGAAACAGGGGCATTCAATGAGCAGTTCTTC. It codes for CASSLETGAFNEQFF.

This clonotype is categorized as medium-sized. V gene TRBV7-2 combines with J gene TRBJ2-7, with D unresolved. Germline CDR1 and CDR2: SGHTA and FQGNSA. The CDR3 runs to 11 residues. V shed 5 bases and J shed 3 bases, with 5 bases lying between them. CDR3 in DNA: TGTGCCAGCAGCCCCGACTACGAGCAGTACTTC. Translated: CASSPDYEQYF.